This T cell receptor beta chain was recovered during a study of cytomegalovirus exposure and HLA in healthy donors. Trimming cost V 3 bases and J 4 bases; bases outside gene matches: 4. The CDR3 is 15 amino acids. CDR1 is SGHNT, CDR2 YENEEA, per germline. The PCR employed 60 Vbeta primers together with 13 Jbeta primers. Clones were sequenced by immunoSEQ multiplex PCR, and TCRdb holds only the in-frame ones, with some missing. Of some 110,000 clones detected, approximately 78% appear once; the ten largest clones hold roughly 20%. V usage is TRBV11-3 and J usage is TRBJ2-2; 8 positions match TRBD1. This TCR derives from a man aged 25-45 years in good health and CMV-seropositive. The sequencing input was PBMCs. DNA of the CDR3: TGTGCCAGCAGCTTCGACAGGGGAGGCACCGGGGAGCTGTTTTTT. Its protein is CASSFDRGGTGELFF.